This T cell receptor beta chain originates from a study of T-cell reconstitution after alpha-beta-depleted transplantation in children (dated by TCRdb to the mid-2010s). The study in broad terms: The study quantitatively tracked T-cell immune reconstitution after TCRalphabeta/CD19-depleted allogeneic hematopoietic cell transplantation in children using TCR repertoire profiling.

The sample's treatment or condition label, in plain terms: allogeneic hematopoietic cell transplantation with graft depleted of TCRalphabeta T cells and CD19 B cells. TCRalphabeta/CD19-depleted allogeneic hematopoietic cell grafts were given to the transplant recipients, all of whom were children. This clonotype has more than one count but fewer than ten. There is no known antigen for this receptor. No much larger clone exists at a distance of one base, and base qualities are not known. From the germline V gene, CDR1 is SGHRS and CDR2 is YFSETQ. The V end loses 0 bases and the J end loses 4 bases, and a stretch of 8 bases separates them. Counted from cysteine to phenylalanine, this CDR3 has 13 amino acids. Only the CDR3 portion is preserved as DNA: 39 bases, with reading frame beginning at the first base. Preparation of the library involved PCR. Instrument used: Illumina HiSeq 2500. Molecular barcoding was employed in the preparation of TCR libraries, with unique molecular identifiers being used to normalize TCRbeta repertoire quantification. In-frame beta chains were kept once TCRdb had trimmed the public reads at Q25 with fastp and called clones with MiXCR. CDR3 protein duplicates are merged, each entry listing the most common genes and DNA. The sample records some 180,000 distinct CDR3 sequences, 6.6% of which are singletons. The ten most abundant clones make up about 5.5% of the sample.

What the authors observed across the whole study: The high TCRbeta diversity at day 60 in some patients was ascribed to recipient T cells and intrathymic progenitors that had survived conditioning. Apparently early alphabetaT-cell count recovery about two months after transplant reportedly relied on only several hundred rapidly expanded clones derived from non-depleted graft cells. The frequencies of hyperexpanded clones fell over the following months, and after one year, T-cell counts and TCRbeta diversity were mostly attributed to newly produced T cells.

The sample was PBMCs, taken before TCRalphabeta/CD19-depleted stem cell transplant. The rearranged segments are TRBV5-1 and TRBJ2-7, with the D gene not clear enough to name. The clonotype originates from a boy under 10 years old with acute lymphoblastic leukemia, due to receive a stem cell transplant. The nucleotide sequence is TGCGCCAGCAGCTTGGACACGGAATACGAGCAGTACTTC. The translation is CASSLDTEYEQYF.